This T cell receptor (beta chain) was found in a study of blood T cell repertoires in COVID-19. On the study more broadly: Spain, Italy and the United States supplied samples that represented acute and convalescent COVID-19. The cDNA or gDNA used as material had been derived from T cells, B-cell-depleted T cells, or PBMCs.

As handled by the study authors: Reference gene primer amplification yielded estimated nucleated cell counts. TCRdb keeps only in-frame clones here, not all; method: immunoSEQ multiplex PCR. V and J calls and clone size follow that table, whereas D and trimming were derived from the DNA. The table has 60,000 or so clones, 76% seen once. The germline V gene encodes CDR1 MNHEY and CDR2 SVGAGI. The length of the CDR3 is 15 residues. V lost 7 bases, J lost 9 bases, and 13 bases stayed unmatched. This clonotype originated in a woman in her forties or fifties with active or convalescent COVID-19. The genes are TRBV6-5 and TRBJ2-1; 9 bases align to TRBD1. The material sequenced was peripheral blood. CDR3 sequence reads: CASNPGTGTLGEQFF. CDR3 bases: TGTGCCAGCAACCCCGGGACAGGGACGTTAGGTGAGCAGTTCTTC.